The T cell receptor (beta chain) described here comes from a study of blood T cell repertoires in COVID-19. Whole-study context: Collection of acute and convalescent COVID-19 samples took place in the United States, Italy and Spain. The analysed material was cDNA or gDNA that came from T cells, B-cell-depleted T cells, or PBMCs.

How the authors handled the data: Cell counts per sample came from amplifying reference gene primers. Sequenced by immunoSEQ multiplex PCR; TCRdb stores in-frame clones only, minus some. V and J calls and clone size are those listed in that table; D and trimming were worked out from the DNA. Among tens of thousands of clones, roughly nine tenths were seen once, and the ten largest hold around 3.9%. CDR3 length: 14 residues. Trimming cost V 5 bases and J 5 bases, with 13 bases left between them. Per the germline V gene, CDR1 is SEHNR and CDR2 is FQNEAQ (reference sequence). The clonotype was recovered from a man in his sixties or seventies with active COVID-19. The chain has TRBV7-9 and TRBJ2-1, with D unclear. Material: peripheral blood. The DNA for the CDR3 is TGTGCCAGCAGCCCCCGAATTGCGGACAATGAGCAGTTCTTC. Encoded protein: CASSPRIADNEQFF.